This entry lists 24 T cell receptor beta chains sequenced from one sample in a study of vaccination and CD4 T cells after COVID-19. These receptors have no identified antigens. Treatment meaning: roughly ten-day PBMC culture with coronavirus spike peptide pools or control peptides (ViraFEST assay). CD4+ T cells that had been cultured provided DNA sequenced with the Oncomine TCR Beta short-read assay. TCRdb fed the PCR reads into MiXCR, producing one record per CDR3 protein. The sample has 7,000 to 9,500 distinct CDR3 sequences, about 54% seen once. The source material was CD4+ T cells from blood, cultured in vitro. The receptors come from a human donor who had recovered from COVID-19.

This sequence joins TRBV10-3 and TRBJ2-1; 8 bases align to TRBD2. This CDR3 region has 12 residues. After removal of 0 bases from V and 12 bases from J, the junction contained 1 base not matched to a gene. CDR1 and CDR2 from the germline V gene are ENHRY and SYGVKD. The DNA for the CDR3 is TGTGCCATCAGTGAGTCGGGGACTAGGCAGTTCTTC. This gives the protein CAISESGTRQFF.

The CDR3 nucleotides are TGTGCCAGCAGCTTGGACGATCCGGGACAGTCATATCAGCCCCAGCATTTT. As protein: CASSLDDPGQSYQPQHF. The genes are TRBV7-3 and TRBJ1-5; 7 bases match TRBD1. The junction had 13 bases not matched to a gene; V was cut back by 3 bases and J by 5 bases. Per the germline V gene, CDR1 is SGHTA and CDR2 is FQGTGA. The CDR3 covers 17 residues. Full variable domain (rest looked up from reference TRBV7-3 and TRBJ1-5): GAGVSQTPSNKVTEKGKYVELRCDPISGHTALYWYRQSLGQGPEFLIYFQGTGAADDSGLPNDRFFAVRPEGSVSTLKIQRTERGDSAVYLCASSLDDPGQSYQPQHFGDGTRLSIL.

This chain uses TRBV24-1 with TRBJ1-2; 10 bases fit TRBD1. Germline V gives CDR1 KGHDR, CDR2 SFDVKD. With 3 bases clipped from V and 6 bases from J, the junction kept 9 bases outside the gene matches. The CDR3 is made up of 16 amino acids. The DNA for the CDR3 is TGTGCCACCAGTGATCCCCAACGGACAGGGGGACATGGCTACACCTTC. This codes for CATSDPQRTGGHGYTF.

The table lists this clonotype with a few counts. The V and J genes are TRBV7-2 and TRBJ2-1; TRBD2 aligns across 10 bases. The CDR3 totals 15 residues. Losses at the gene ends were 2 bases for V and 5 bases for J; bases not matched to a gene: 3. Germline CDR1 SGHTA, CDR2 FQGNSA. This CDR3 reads CASSLSGRVNNEQFF. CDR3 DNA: TGTGCCAGCAGCTTAAGCGGGAGGGTGAACAATGAGCAGTTCTTC. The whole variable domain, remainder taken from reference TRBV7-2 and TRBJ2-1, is GAGVSQSPSNKVTEKGKDVELRCDPISGHTALYWYRQSLGQGLEFLIYFQGNSAPDKSGLPSDRFSAERTGGSVSTLTIQRTQQEDSAVYLCASSLSGRVNNEQFFGPGTRLTVL.

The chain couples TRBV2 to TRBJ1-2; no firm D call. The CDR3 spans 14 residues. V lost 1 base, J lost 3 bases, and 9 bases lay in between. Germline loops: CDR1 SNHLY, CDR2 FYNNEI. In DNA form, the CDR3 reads TGTGCCAGCAGTGAAGATCCACGATACTATGGCTACACCTTC. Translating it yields CASSEDPRYYGYTF.

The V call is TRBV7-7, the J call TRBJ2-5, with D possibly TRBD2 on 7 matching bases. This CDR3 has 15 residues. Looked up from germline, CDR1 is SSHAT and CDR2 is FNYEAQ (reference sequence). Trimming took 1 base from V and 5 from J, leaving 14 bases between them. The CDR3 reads CASSLGLQGGETQYF. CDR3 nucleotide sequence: TGTGCCAGCAGCTTAGGGCTACAGGGAGGGGAGACCCAGTACTTC.

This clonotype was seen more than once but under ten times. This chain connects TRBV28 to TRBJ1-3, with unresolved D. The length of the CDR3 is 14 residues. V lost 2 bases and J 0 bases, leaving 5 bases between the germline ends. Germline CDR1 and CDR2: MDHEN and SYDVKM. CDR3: CASSLKGSGNTIYF. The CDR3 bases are TGTGCCAGCAGTTTAAAGGGCTCTGGAAACACCATATATTTT. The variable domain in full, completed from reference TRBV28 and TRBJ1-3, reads DVKVTQSSRYLVKRTGEKVFLECVQDMDHENMFWYRQDPGLGLRLIYFSYDVKMKEKGDIPEGYSVSREKKERFSLILESASTNQTSMYLCASSLKGSGNTIYFGEGSWLTVV.

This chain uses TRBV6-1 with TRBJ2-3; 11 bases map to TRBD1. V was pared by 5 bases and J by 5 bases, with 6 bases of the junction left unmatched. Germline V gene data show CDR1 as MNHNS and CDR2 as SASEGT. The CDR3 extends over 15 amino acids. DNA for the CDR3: TGTGCCAGCAGTCAGGACAGGGGGCGATTAGATACGCAGTATTTT. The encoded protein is CASSQDRGRLDTQYF.

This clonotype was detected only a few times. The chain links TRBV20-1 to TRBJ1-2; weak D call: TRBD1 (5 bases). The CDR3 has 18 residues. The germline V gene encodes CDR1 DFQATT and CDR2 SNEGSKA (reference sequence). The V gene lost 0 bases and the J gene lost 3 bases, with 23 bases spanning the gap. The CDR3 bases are TGCAGTGCTAGAGATCGTAGGAGTTTAGGACACCGTGACTATGGCTACACCTTC. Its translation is CSARDRRSLGHRDYGYTF.

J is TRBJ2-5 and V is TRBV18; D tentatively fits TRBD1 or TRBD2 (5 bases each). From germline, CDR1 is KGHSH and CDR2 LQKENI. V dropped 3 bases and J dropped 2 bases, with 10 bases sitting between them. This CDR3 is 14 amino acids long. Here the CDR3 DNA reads TGTGCCAGCTCACCGCCGGGACGGCAAGAGACCCAGTACTTC. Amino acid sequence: CASSPPGRQETQYF.

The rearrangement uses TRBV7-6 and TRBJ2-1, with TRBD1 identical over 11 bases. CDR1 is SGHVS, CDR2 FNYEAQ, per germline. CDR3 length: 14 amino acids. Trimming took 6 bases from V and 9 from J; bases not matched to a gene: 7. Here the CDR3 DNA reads TGTGCCAGCAGAGAGGGACAGGGGGTGGGTGAGCAGTTCTTC. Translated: CASREGQGVGEQFF. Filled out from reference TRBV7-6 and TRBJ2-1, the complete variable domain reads GAGVSQSPRYKVTKRGQDVALRCDPISGHVSLYWYRQALGQGPEFLTYFNYEAQQDKSGLPNDRFSAERPEGSISTLTIQRTEQRDSAMYRCASREGQGVGEQFFGPGTRLTVL.

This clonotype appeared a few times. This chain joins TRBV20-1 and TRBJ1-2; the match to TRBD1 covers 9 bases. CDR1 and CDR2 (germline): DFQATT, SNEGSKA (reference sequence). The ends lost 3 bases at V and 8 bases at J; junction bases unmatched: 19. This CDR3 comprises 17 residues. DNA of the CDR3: TGCAGTGCTAGTCCCGCGGGGGGACTCGCGACAGGGGGGGGCTACACCTTC. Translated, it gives CSASPAGGLATGGGYTF.

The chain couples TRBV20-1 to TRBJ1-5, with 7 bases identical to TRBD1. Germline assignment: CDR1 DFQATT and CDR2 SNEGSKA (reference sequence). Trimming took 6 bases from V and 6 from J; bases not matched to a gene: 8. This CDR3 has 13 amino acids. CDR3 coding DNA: TGCAGTGCCGGGGACAGTTTGGTTCAGCCCCAGCATTTT. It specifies CSAGDSLVQPQHF.

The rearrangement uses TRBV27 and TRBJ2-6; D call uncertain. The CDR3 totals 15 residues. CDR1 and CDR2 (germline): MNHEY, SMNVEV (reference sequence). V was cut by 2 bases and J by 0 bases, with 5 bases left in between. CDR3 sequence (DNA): TGTGCCAGCAGTTTAGAAGCCTCTGGGGCCAACGTCCTGACTTTC. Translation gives CASSLEASGANVLTF.

In DNA, the CDR3 is TGTGCCAGCAGCTCCTACTCCGGGCGTAACACTGAAGCTTTCTTT. It translates to CASSSYSGRNTEAFF. The chain combines TRBV5-5 with TRBJ1-1, with D hard to call. CDR3 length equals 15 residues. Germline assignment: CDR1 SGHKS and CDR2 YYEKEE (reference sequence). Trimming shortened V by 3 bases and J by 2 bases, and 14 bases separated the two germline ends.

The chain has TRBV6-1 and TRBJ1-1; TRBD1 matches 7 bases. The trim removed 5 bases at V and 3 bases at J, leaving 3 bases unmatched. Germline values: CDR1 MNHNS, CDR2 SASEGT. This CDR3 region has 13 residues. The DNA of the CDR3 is TGTGCCAGCAGTCGAGGGGGCTACACTGAAGCTTTCTTT. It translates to CASSRGGYTEAFF.

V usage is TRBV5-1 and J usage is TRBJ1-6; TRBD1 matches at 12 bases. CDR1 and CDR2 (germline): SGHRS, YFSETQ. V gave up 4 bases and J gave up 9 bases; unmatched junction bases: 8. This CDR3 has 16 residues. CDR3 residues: CASSTGTGGATSPLHF. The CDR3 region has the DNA TGCGCCAGCAGCACCGGGACAGGGGGCGCGACTTCACCCCTCCACTTT.

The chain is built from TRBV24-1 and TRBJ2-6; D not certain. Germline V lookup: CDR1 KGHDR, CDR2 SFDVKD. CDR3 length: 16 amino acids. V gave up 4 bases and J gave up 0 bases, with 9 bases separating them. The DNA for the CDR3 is TGTGCCACCAGTGACCCGGGCCTCTCTGGGGCCAACGTCCTGACTTTC. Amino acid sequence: CATSDPGLSGANVLTF.

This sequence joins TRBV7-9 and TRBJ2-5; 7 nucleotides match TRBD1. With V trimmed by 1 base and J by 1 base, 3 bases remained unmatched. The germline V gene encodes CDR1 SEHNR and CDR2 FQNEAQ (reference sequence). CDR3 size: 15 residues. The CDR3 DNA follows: TGTGCCAGCAGCTTAGAAGGGACAGCCCAAGAGACCCAGTACTTC. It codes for CASSLEGTAQETQYF.

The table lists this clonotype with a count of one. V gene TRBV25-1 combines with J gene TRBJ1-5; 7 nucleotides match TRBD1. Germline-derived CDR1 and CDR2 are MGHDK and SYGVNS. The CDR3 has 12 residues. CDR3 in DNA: TGTGCTACCCAGGGGGGCGGCCAGCCCCAGCATTTT. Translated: CATQGGGQPQHF.

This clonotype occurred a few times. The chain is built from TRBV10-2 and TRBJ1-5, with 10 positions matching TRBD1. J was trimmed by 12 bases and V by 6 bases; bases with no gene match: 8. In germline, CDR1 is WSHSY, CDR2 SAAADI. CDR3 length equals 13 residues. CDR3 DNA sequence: TGCGCCAGCAGCCAGGGACAGGGGCTGGTCCAGCATTTT. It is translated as CASSQGQGLVQHF.

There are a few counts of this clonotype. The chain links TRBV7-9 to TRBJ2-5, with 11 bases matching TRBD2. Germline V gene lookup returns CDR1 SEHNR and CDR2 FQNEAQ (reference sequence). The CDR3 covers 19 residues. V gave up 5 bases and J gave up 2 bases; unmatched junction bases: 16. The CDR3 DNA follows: TGTGCCAGCAGCAGGTCCGGGACTAGCGGTAGGCAGGGTCAAGAGACCCAGTACTTC. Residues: CASSRSGTSGRQGQETQYF.

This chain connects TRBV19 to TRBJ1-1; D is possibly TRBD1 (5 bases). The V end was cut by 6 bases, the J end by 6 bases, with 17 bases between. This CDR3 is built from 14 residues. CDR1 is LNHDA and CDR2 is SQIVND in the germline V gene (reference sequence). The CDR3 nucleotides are TGTGCCAGTAGCCCCGGTCGGGGGGGGGCTGAAGCTTTCTTT. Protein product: CASSPGRGGAEAFF.

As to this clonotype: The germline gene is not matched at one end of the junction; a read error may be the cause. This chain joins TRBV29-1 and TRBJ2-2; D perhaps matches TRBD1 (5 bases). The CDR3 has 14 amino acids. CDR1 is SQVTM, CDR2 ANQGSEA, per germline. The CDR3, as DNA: TGCAACGTTGATAATAGGGGGAACACCGGGGAGCTGTTTTTT. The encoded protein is CNVDNRGNTGELFF.